These 24 T cell receptor beta chains share one sample of origin, sequenced in a study of blood T cell repertoires in COVID-19. The data were produced by immunoSEQ multiplex PCR, yet TCRdb's version contains in-frame clones alone and is incomplete. The sample lists fewer than 250,000 clones; approximately 85% were seen once. Sequenced: peripheral blood. The receptors originated from a woman at least 80 years old with COVID-19, enrolled during active disease.

The chain is built from TRBV19 and TRBJ2-7, with 9 bases matching TRBD1. The germline V gene has CDR1 LNHDA and CDR2 SQIVND (reference sequence). The CDR3 consists of 14 residues. V trimming: 3 bases; J trimming: 7 bases; junction bases outside the gene matches: 7. The CDR3 nucleotides read TGTGCCAGTAGTATCGGGACAGGGCTGGGAGAGCAGTACTTC. Amino acid sequence: CASSIGTGLGEQYF.

Of note for this clone: This sample also contains other DNA sequences that code for the same CDR3. The chain joins TRBV5-1 to TRBJ2-5; 15 nucleotides align to TRBD2. CDR1 SGHRS and CDR2 YFSETQ come from the germline V gene. This CDR3 is 16 amino acids long. Trimming removed 4 bases from V and 3 bases from J; junction bases left unmatched: 4. The DNA of the CDR3 is TGCGCCAGCAGCCCCGGGACTAGCGGGGGGAAAGAGACCCAGTACTTC. Protein sequence: CASSPGTSGGKETQYF.

This clone was picked up one time. The chain has TRBV14 and TRBJ1-1; 9 bases match TRBD1. The germline gives CDR1 SGHDN, CDR2 FVKESK. Unmatched junction bases numbered 8, after V lost 3 bases and J lost 6 bases. The CDR3 is 15 amino acids. CDR3 region: CASSHREGQGPEAFF. Here the CDR3 DNA reads TGTGCCAGCAGCCACCGAGAGGGACAGGGACCTGAAGCTTTCTTT. Full variable domain (missing parts from reference TRBV14 and TRBJ1-1): EAGVTQFPSHSVIEKGQTVTLRCDPISGHDNLYWYRRVMGKEIKFLLHFVKESKQDESGMPNNRFLAERTGGTYSTLKVQPAELEDSGVYFCASSHREGQGPEAFFGQGTRLTVV.

A few counts support this clone. This sequence joins TRBV19 and TRBJ1-4; the match to TRBD1 covers 11 bases. The V gene's germline CDR1 is LNHDA and CDR2 SQIVND (reference sequence). V gave up 5 bases and J gave up 7 bases; unmatched junction bases: 6. This CDR3 region has 15 residues. In DNA, the CDR3 is TGTGCCAGTAGTCCTCGGACAGGGGGCACTGAAAAACTGTTTTTT. Translation gives CASSPRTGGTEKLFF.

This clone was detected a few times. The J gene is TRBJ1-2, the V gene TRBV5-5; D is perhaps TRBD1 (5 bases). The CDR3 runs 13 residues. In germline, CDR1 is SGHKS, CDR2 YYEKEE (reference sequence). Between the trimmed V and J ends, which lost 0 bases and 8 bases, there was a span of 11 bases. CDR3 DNA: TGTGCCAGCAGCTTGGGTCAGGGTTTCGGCTACACCTTC. Protein: CASSLGQGFGYTF.

The V call is TRBV6-5, the J call TRBJ1-1, with 7 bases that match TRBD1. Germline CDR1 and CDR2: MNHEY and SVGAGI. The CDR3 covers 13 residues. With V trimmed by 6 bases and J by 13 bases, 14 bases remained unmatched. CDR3 in amino acids: CASSPESRAGGFF. In DNA form, the CDR3 reads TGTGCCAGCAGCCCCGAGTCCCGGGCAGGGGGTTTCTTT.

The V and J genes are TRBV7-2 and TRBJ2-7, with D possibly matching TRBD1 (5 bases). Per the germline V gene, CDR1 is SGHTA and CDR2 is FQGNSA. V was trimmed by 1 base and J by 3 bases, leaving 10 bases between them. The CDR3 loop spans 14 amino acids. The CDR3, as DNA: TGTGCCAGCAGCTTAGGGCAGGGCTACTACGAGCAGTACGTC. Its protein is CASSLGQGYYEQYV.

The V call is TRBV15, the J call TRBJ2-3, with unresolved D. The CDR3 is made up of 14 amino acids. V was shortened by 1 base and J by 1 base, with 6 bases between the two germline ends. Germline-derived CDR1 and CDR2 are LNHNV and YYDKDF (reference sequence). The CDR3 here is CATSRVLGTDTQYF. CDR3 bases: TGTGCCACCAGCAGAGTACTCGGCACAGATACGCAGTATTTT.

The chain combines TRBV18 with TRBJ1-2; 7 bases line up with TRBD1. V lost 3 bases, J lost 6 bases, and 13 bases stayed unmatched. Germline V gene lookup returns CDR1 KGHSH and CDR2 LQKENI. This CDR3 has 16 amino acids. The CDR3 sequence: CASSPSLDRSWDGYTF. Written as DNA, the CDR3 is TGTGCCAGCTCACCGAGTTTGGACAGGTCCTGGGATGGCTACACCTTC.

V is TRBV27 and J is TRBJ1-6; the match to TRBD1 covers 8 bases. The CDR3 spans 19 residues. The V and J ends lost 0 bases and 0 bases, in that order; junction bases with no gene match: 7. Germline CDR1 reads MNHEY; CDR2 reads SMNVEV (reference sequence). The CDR3 spells CASSLSRGQAHSYNSPLHF. CDR3 bases: TGTGCCAGCAGTTTATCCCGGGGACAGGCACACTCCTATAATTCACCCCTCCACTTT.

V gene TRBV5-1 combines with J gene TRBJ1-4; no firm D call. Trimming cost V 2 bases and J 8 bases, with 13 bases left between them. CDR3 size: 14 residues. CDR1 SGHRS and CDR2 YFSETQ come from the germline V gene. CDR3 DNA sequence: TGCGCCAGCAGCTTTGGCGGTACCGCCGAAAAACTGTTTTTT. Translating gives CASSFGGTAEKLFF.

This chain joins TRBV7-9 and TRBJ1-2, with D possibly TRBD1 on 6 matching bases. The V gene's germline CDR1 is SEHNR and CDR2 FQNEAQ (reference sequence). The V end lost 2 bases, the J end lost 8 bases, and 15 bases lay between the germline ends. The CDR3 is 14 amino acids. CDR3 in amino acids: CASSLQDSVGGYTF. The CDR3 DNA sequence: TGTGCCAGCAGCTTACAGGACAGTGTGGGAGGCTACACCTTC.

J is TRBJ2-1 and V is TRBV2, with D uncertain. The CDR3 totals 13 residues. Germline loops: CDR1 SNHLY, CDR2 FYNNEI. V was clipped by 7 bases and J by 1 base, with 8 bases between them. CDR3 protein: CASKQNSYNEQFF. The CDR3 DNA is TGTGCCAGCAAACAGAATTCCTACAATGAGCAGTTCTTC.

The V and J genes are TRBV4-2 and TRBJ1-6; possibly TRBD1 for D (5 bases). The germline V and J ends were trimmed by 0 bases and 9 bases, with 12 bases remaining between them. This CDR3 is built from 15 residues. Germline lookup yields CDR1 LGHNA and CDR2 YNFKEQ. The CDR3 here is CASSQDRAGVSPLHF. The CDR3 coding sequence is TGTGCCAGCAGCCAAGACCGGGCGGGGGTTTCACCCCTCCACTTT.

The rearrangement uses TRBV4-2 and TRBJ2-1; 11 nucleotides agree with TRBD2. This CDR3 has 18 residues. V lost 0 bases, J lost 4 bases, and 8 bases stayed unmatched. Germline V gene sequence: CDR1 LGHNA, CDR2 YNFKEQ. The chain's CDR3 is CASSQDPLVAGGYNEQFF. The CDR3 region has the DNA TGTGCCAGCAGCCAAGATCCTCTGGTAGCGGGGGGGTACAATGAGCAGTTCTTC.

This chain connects TRBV5-1 to TRBJ1-2; weak D call: TRBD1 (5 bases). Germline lookup yields CDR1 SGHRS and CDR2 YFSETQ. CDR3 length: 13 amino acids. Trimming took off 4 bases at V and 4 bases at J, with 11 bases between the two ends. The CDR3 bases are TGCGCCAGCAGCCCCAGGGCGATCTATGGCTACACCTTC. This sequence encodes CASSPRAIYGYTF. Variable domain in full (rest from reference TRBV5-1 and TRBJ1-2): KAGVTQTPRYLIKTRGQQVTLSCSPISGHRSVSWYQQTPGQGLQFLFEYFSETQRNKGNFPGRFSGRQFSNSRSEMNVSTLELGDSALYLCASSPRAIYGYTFGSGTRLTVV.

The chain couples TRBV12-3 or TRBV12-4 to TRBJ2-3, with 7 bases that match TRBD1. J gave up 7 bases and V 6 bases, and 7 bases lay outside the gene matches. This CDR3 is built from 13 residues. CDR3 nucleotide sequence: TGTGCCAGCAGATTGGACAGGCTGAATACGCAGTATTTT. The encoded protein is CASRLDRLNTQYF.

The chain uses TRBV19 and TRBJ2-1; TRBD1 aligns across 10 bases. The CDR3 extends over 16 amino acids. Germline assignment: CDR1 LNHDA and CDR2 SQIVND (reference sequence). J lost 5 bases, V lost 3 bases, and 7 bases had no gene match. The CDR3 spells CASSIPGQGTNNEQFF. The CDR3 nucleotides read TGTGCCAGTAGTATCCCGGGACAGGGGACGAACAATGAGCAGTTCTTC.

The gene calls are TRBV27 and TRBJ1-6; TRBD1 matches at 7 bases. The germline V gene encodes CDR1 MNHEY and CDR2 SMNVEV (reference sequence). This CDR3 is built from 18 residues. J lost 7 bases, V lost 4 bases, and 16 bases had no gene match. CDR3 protein: CASSSELTGIRVNSPLHF. Here the CDR3 DNA reads TGTGCCAGCAGTTCCGAACTGACAGGGATACGGGTAAATTCACCCCTCCACTTT.

This clone was seen a single time. This chain links TRBV28 with TRBJ2-6; the D gene is possibly TRBD1 (6 bases). Trimming left V 6 bases short and J 1 base short, with 10 bases between. The CDR3 extends over 15 amino acids. Germline values: CDR1 MDHEN, CDR2 SYDVKM. This CDR3 is CASSTTGSGANVLTF. The DNA for the CDR3 is TGTGCCAGCAGCACCACAGGGTCTGGGGCCAACGTCCTGACTTTC.

The chain joins TRBV28 to TRBJ2-7; 8 nucleotides agree with TRBD1. The germline gives CDR1 MDHEN, CDR2 SYDVKM. Trimming at V came to 2 bases and at J to 6 bases, leaving 3 bases not matched to a gene. This CDR3 contains 13 residues. The CDR3 region has the DNA TGTGCCAGCAGTTTACAGGGGGCGCGCGAGCAGTACGTC. Translating it yields CASSLQGAREQYV.

A few counts support this clone. The V gene is TRBV19, the J gene TRBJ2-3; D is unresolved. The CDR3 spans 14 residues. With 7 bases removed from V and 6 bases from J, the gap between germline ends came to 17 bases. CDR1 is LNHDA and CDR2 is SQIVND in the germline V gene (reference sequence). The CDR3 loop reads CASKESSVSDTQYF. The CDR3 DNA is TGTGCCAGTAAGGAGTCTTCAGTTTCGGATACGCAGTATTTT.

The genes are TRBV19 and TRBJ2-3; possible D gene TRBD2, 6 bases. This CDR3 has 15 residues. Trimming removed 5 bases at V and 6 bases at J, with 18 bases between. From germline, CDR1 is LNHDA and CDR2 SQIVND (reference sequence). Written as DNA, the CDR3 is TGTGCCAGTAGTTCCCAGGGACTGGGGGTGGATACGCAGTATTTT. Translated: CASSSQGLGVDTQYF.

V and J are TRBV9 and TRBJ1-3; TRBD1 is a possible D gene (5 bases). CDR1 and CDR2 from the germline V gene are SGDLS and YYNGEE. The CDR3 sequence is 13 residues long. Between the trimmed V and J ends, which lost 4 bases and 3 bases, there was a span of 8 bases. The CDR3 nucleotides read TGTGCCAGCAGCCCGGGGGGTGGAAACACCATATATTTT. This encodes CASSPGGGNTIYF.